This TCR beta chain was retrieved from a study of OX40 agonist ivuxolimab in advanced cancers. About the research overall: As their treatment, patients were administered ivuxolimab, an agonistic anti-OX40 (CD134) antibody. Study findings and constraints: By week 6 at 0.1 to 3.0 mg/kg, blood CD4+ and CD8+ T cells had expanded clonally. Nonresponders, in some cases, also had low normalized T-cell clonal expansion.

The timepoints at which blood was sampled were baseline, cycle 4 day 1, and cycle 7 day 1. Concerning this clone itself: The antigen is unknown.

The CDR3 runs to 14 residues. Trimming pared 6 bases from V and 5 bases from J, leaving 16 bases between. Germline CDR1 MDHEN, CDR2 SYDVKM. This table comes from immunoSEQ multiplex PCR, and its TCRdb copy is limited to in-frame clones, with some not included. The table shows 45,000 to 55,000 clones, with around four fifths occurring only once. The receptor was derived from an adult with an advanced solid tumor such as melanoma, head and neck, liver or kidney cancer. This chain links TRBV28 with TRBJ2-5; a weak D match, TRBD1 (6 bases). The specimen comprised CD4+ or CD8+ T cells sorted from blood, sampled in a trial of the OX40 agonist ivuxolimab. CDR3 residues: CASRNTGTRETQYF. CDR3 nucleotide sequence: TGTGCCAGCAGAAACACAGGGACGAGGGAGACCCAGTACTTC.